These 8 T cell receptor beta chains share one sample of origin, sequenced in a study of CD8+ T cells in alopecia areata. cDNA serving as the sequencing template came from extracted, reverse transcribed RNA. Only in-frame clones appear in the TCRdb table, and some are missing; sequencing was by immunoSEQ multiplex PCR. The sample carries 150,000 or so clones, 45% to 60% recorded once. Sequencing used CD4+ T cells sorted from blood. The receptors were sampled from a human donor in good health.

The chain carries TRBV21-1 and TRBJ2-5; the table calls TRBD2, which could not be checked here. TRBV21-1 is recorded as a pseudogene. This CDR3 is 16 amino acids long. The CDR3 region has the DNA TGTGCCAGCAGCAAAGAGCGACTAGCGGTCCAAGAGACCCAGTACTTC. This codes for CASSKERLAVQETQYF.

This clone was counted between two and nine times. The gene calls are TRBV19 and TRBJ2-2; maybe TRBD1 (6 bases). There are 14 residues in the CDR3. V lost 7 bases and J lost 4, with 13 bases in between. Per germline, CDR1 LNHDA and CDR2 SQIVND (reference sequence). The CDR3 bases are TGTGCCAGTACCCCCAGGGGCAGCACCGGGGAGCTGTTTTTT. Its translation is CASTPRGSTGELFF. Together with reference TRBV19 and TRBJ2-2, the CDR3 gives the full variable domain: DGGITQSPKYLFRKEGQNVTLSCEQNLNHDAMYWYRQDPGQGLRLIYYSQIVNDFQKGDIAEGYSVSREKKESFPLTVTSAQKNPTAFYLCASTPRGSTGELFFGEGSRLTVL.

The genes are TRBV5-6 and TRBJ1-2; TRBD1 might be the D (5 bases). The CDR3 extends over 14 amino acids. Deletions cut 1 base from V and 7 bases from J, with 14 bases between. Looked up from germline, CDR1 is SGHDT and CDR2 is YYEEEE. The CDR3 region has the DNA TGTGCCAGCAGCTTGTTGGGGGAGAAGCGTGGCTACACCTTC. Its protein is CASSLLGEKRGYTF.

The chain links TRBV29-1 to TRBJ1-2; 8 bases are a match to TRBD1. This CDR3 comprises 15 residues. Germline CDR1 reads SQVTM; CDR2 reads ANQGSEA. J was trimmed by 7 bases and V by 6 bases; bases with no gene match: 16. CDR3 DNA: TGCAGCGTGGCCCCAGACAGGGGTCGTTGGAGTGGCTACACCTTC. Encoded protein: CSVAPDRGRWSGYTF. Looking up the rest from reference TRBV29-1 and TRBJ1-2 gives the full variable domain: SAVISQKPSRDICQRGTSLTIQCQVDSQVTMMFWYRQQPGQSLTLIATANQGSEATYESGFVIDKFPISRPNLTFSTLTVSNMSPEDSSIYLCSVAPDRGRWSGYTFGSGTRLTVV.

V is TRBV30 and J is TRBJ2-4; D gene unclear. V was trimmed by 3 bases and J by 8 bases, leaving 20 bases between them. This CDR3 is built from 15 residues. Germline V gene lookup returns CDR1 GTSNPN and CDR2 SVGIG (reference sequence). This CDR3 reads CAWSPPVGLIDIQYF. In DNA form, the CDR3 reads TGTGCCTGGAGCCCCCCCGTCGGTCTTATAGACATTCAGTACTTC.

This chain connects TRBV9 to TRBJ2-3, with 10 bases identical to TRBD2. The CDR3 has 16 residues. Germline lookup yields CDR1 SGDLS and CDR2 YYNGEE. Trimming at V came to 3 bases and at J to 4 bases, leaving 8 bases not matched to a gene. DNA for the CDR3: TGTGCCAGCAGCGGTAGCGGGGGGAGATTCGCAGATACGCAGTATTTT. Translated: CASSGSGGRFADTQYF. The complete variable domain, with remaining parts taken from reference TRBV9 and TRBJ2-3, reads DSGVTQTPKHLITATGQRVTLRCSPRSGDLSVYWYQQSLDQGLQFLIQYYNGEERAKGNILERFSAQQFPDLHSELNLSSLELGDSALYFCASSGSGGRFADTQYFGPGTRLTVL.

Only one count was recorded for this clone. The J gene is TRBJ2-6, the V gene TRBV27, with no clear D. Per germline, CDR1 MNHEY and CDR2 SMNVEV (reference sequence). The CDR3 is 15 amino acids. Trimming pared 3 bases from V and 0 bases from J, leaving 6 bases between. This chain's CDR3 is CASSLRYSGANVLTF. Written as DNA, the CDR3 is TGTGCCAGCAGTTTGAGGTACTCTGGGGCCAACGTCCTGACTTTC.

This clone has a handful of counts. As DNA, the CDR3 is TGTGCCAGCAGTCCCTTCGGGGAAACTAATGAAAAACTGTTTTTT. Its translation: CASSPFGETNEKLFF. The chain has TRBV7-3 and TRBJ1-4; no clear D. The CDR3 runs to 15 residues. The V end was cut by 6 bases, the J end by 1 base, with 12 bases between. Germline CDR1 is SGHTA and CDR2 is FQGTGA.